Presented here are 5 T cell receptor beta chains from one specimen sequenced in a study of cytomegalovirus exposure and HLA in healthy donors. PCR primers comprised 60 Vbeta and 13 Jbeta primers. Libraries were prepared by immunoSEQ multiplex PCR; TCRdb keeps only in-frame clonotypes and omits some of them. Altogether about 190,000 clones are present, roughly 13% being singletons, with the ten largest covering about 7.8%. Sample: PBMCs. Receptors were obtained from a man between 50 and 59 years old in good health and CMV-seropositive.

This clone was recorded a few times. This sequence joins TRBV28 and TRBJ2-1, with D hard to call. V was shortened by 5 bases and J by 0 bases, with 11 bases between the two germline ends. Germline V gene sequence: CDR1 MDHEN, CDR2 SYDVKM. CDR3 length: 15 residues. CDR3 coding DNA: TGTGCCAGCAGTCCCCATTCCAGCTCCTACAATGAGCAGTTCTTC. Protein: CASSPHSSSYNEQFF.

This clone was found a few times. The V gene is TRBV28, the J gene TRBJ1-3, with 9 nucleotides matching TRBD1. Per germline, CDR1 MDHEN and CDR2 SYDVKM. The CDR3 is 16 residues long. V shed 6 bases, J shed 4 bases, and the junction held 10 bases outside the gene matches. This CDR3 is CASSPGDRAAGNTIYF. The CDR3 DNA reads TGTGCCAGCAGCCCTGGGGACAGGGCAGCGGGAAACACCATATATTTT.

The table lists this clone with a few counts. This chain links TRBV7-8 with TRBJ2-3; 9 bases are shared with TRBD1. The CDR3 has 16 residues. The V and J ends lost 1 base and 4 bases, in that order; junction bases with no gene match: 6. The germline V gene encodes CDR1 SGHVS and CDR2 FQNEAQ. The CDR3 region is CASSLEGTGLADTQYF. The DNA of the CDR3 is TGTGCCAGCAGCTTAGAAGGGACAGGGTTAGCAGATACGCAGTATTTT.

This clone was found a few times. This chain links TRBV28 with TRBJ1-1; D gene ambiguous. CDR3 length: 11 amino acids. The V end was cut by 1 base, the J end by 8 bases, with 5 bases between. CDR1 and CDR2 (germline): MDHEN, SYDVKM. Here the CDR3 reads CASSLYEEAFF. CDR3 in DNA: TGTGCCAGCAGTTTATATGAGGAAGCTTTCTTT.

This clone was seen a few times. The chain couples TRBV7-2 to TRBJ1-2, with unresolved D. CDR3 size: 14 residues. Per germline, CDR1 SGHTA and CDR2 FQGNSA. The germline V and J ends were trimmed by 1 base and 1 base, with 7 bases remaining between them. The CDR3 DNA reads TGTGCCAGCAGCTTAGAAGCATATAACTATGGCTACACCTTC. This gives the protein CASSLEAYNYGYTF.